These 10 T cell receptor beta chains came from one sample sequenced in a study of Graves' ophthalmopathy and Graves' hyperthyroidism. The authors amplified TCR beta CDR3 regions from RNA transcripts. Scientists carried out first-round RT-PCR using HTBI primers and then a second-round multiplex PCR. TCRdb re-called the multiplex PCR reads through MiXCR, storing one row per CDR3 protein. This sample yields roughly 480,000 distinct CDR3 sequences, of which over 13% are seen a single time; about a tenth belongs to the top ten. The material sequenced was blood. These TCRs come from a woman under 40 with Graves' ophthalmopathy.

This clonotype was counted ten times or more. The chain links TRBV28 to TRBJ2-2; 10 bases fit TRBD1. CDR3 length equals 14 residues. Unmatched junction bases numbered 6, after V lost 8 bases and J lost 6 bases. Germline loops: CDR1 MDHEN, CDR2 SYDVKM. Written as DNA, the CDR3 is TGTGCCAGCCGGGACAGGGGTTTCTCCGGGGAGCTGTTTTTT. Amino acid sequence: CASRDRGFSGELFF.

In its sample, this clonotype was seen many times. J is TRBJ1-1 and V is TRBV6-2 or TRBV6-3; D is unclear. The CDR3 is made up of 13 amino acids. The germline V gene encodes CDR1 MNHEY and CDR2 SVGEGT. V lost 8 bases, J lost 4 bases, and 14 bases lay in between. The CDR3 loop reads CASETQESTEAFF. The CDR3 DNA reads TGTGCCAGCGAAACCCAGGAGAGCACTGAAGCTTTCTTT.

This clonotype was counted ten times or more. The chain has TRBV5-1 and TRBJ2-7, with D perhaps TRBD1 or TRBD2 (5 bases each). The germline gives CDR1 SGHRS, CDR2 YFSETQ. The CDR3 extends over 15 amino acids. Trimming cost V 3 bases and J 3 bases, with 16 bases left between them. The DNA for the CDR3 is TGCGCCAGCAGCTCAGGGAGAAATGGCAACTACGAGCAGTACTTC. Amino acids: CASSSGRNGNYEQYF.

The table lists this clonotype with a count of one. It may be a read error: a sequence one base away is much more abundant. The J gene is TRBJ1-1, the V gene TRBV20-1; D uncertain. The CDR3 consists of 13 residues. The germline V gene has CDR1 DFQATT and CDR2 SNEGSKA (reference sequence). The CDR3 coding sequence is TGCAGTTCTAGAAGGACCACGGGGACTGAAGCTTTCTTT. Its protein product is CSSRRTTGTEAFF.

Many counts were recorded for this clonotype. J is TRBJ1-3 and V is TRBV6-1, with D possibly being TRBD1 (5 bases). V dropped 6 bases and J dropped 0 bases, with 12 bases sitting between them. Germline CDR1 and CDR2: MNHNS and SASEGT. This CDR3 region has 15 residues. The CDR3 here is CASRHQGFSGNTIYF. The CDR3 DNA is TGTGCCAGCAGACATCAGGGTTTCTCTGGAAACACCATATATTTT.

The table lists this clonotype with many counts. This chain links TRBV12-5 with TRBJ2-5, with TRBD1 matching 11 bases. Germline CDR1 is LGHNT and CDR2 is FRNRAP. V lost 3 bases to trimming and J lost 9 bases; unmatched junction nucleotides: 12. The CDR3 is made up of 16 amino acids. The CDR3 nucleotides are TGTGCTAGTGGTTTAACGGACAGGGGGCCCCCTATGGCCCAGTACTTC. Its protein is CASGLTDRGPPMAQYF.

This clonotype was counted many times. V gene TRBV20-1 combines with J gene TRBJ1-2; 9 bases match TRBD1. The CDR3 is made up of 13 amino acids. V was clipped by 6 bases and J by 7 bases; unmatched bases: 9. Germline V lookup: CDR1 DFQATT, CDR2 SNEGSKA (reference sequence). CDR3 sequence (DNA): TGCAGTGCACCACAGGGGGCGCATAGTGGCTACACCTTC. Translating it yields CSAPQGAHSGYTF.

This clonotype was seen repeatedly, ten times or more. This chain uses TRBV20-1 with TRBJ1-2, with TRBD1 matching 9 bases. J was trimmed by 6 bases and V by 5 bases; bases with no gene match: 4. The CDR3 loop spans 12 amino acids. Germline CDR1 and CDR2: DFQATT and SNEGSKA (reference sequence). The CDR3 bases are TGCAGTGCTCGGACAGGGGAAGATGGCTACACCTTC. Amino acids: CSARTGEDGYTF.

This clonotype was found a few times. The chain has TRBV4-1 and TRBJ1-2; possibly TRBD1 for D (5 bases). The CDR3 spans 19 residues. CDR1 MGHRA and CDR2 YSYEKL come from the germline V gene. V lost 2 bases to trimming and J lost 11 bases, with 33 bases between them. The CDR3 region is CASSQSHPGQGPVVSGYTF. The CDR3 DNA is TGCGCCAGCAGCCAAAGCCACCCGGGGCAGGGACCTGTCGTCAGTGGGTACACCTTC.

This clonotype showed up many times. V usage is TRBV2 and J usage is TRBJ1-1; D gene unclear. The CDR3 is 15 residues long. Germline V gives CDR1 SNHLY, CDR2 FYNNEI. V shed 0 bases and J shed 4 bases, with 12 bases lying between them. The CDR3 bases are TGTGCCAGCAGTGAAGCGAACTCCCCGGGCACTGAAGCTTTCTTT. It codes for CASSEANSPGTEAFF.